Presented here are 23 T cell receptor beta chains from one specimen sequenced in a study of vaccination and CD4 T cells after COVID-19. One entry per CDR3 protein results from TCRdb running MiXCR on the PCR reads. The sample records about 33,000 distinct CDR3 sequences, more than 35% being singletons. Stated time point: late sampling 161 to 241 days after vaccination in a few convalescent patients. Sample: CD4+ T cells from blood, taken about 7 months after SARS-CoV-2 vaccination. These receptor sequences come from a human donor who had recovered from COVID-19.

The gene calls are TRBV28 and TRBJ2-3; 11 bases align to TRBD1. CDR1 is MDHEN, CDR2 SYDVKM, per germline. CDR3 length: 15 amino acids. V lost 0 bases, J lost 6 bases, and 2 bases stayed unmatched. CDR3 sequence: CASSLWGQGGDTQYF. The CDR3, as DNA: TGTGCCAGCAGTTTATGGGGACAGGGGGGTGATACGCAGTATTTT.

This clonotype was picked up a small number of times. This chain connects TRBV7-9 to TRBJ2-5; no definite D call. Trimming shortened V by 1 base and J by 1 base, and 10 bases separated the two germline ends. Germline V lookup: CDR1 SEHNR, CDR2 FQNEAQ (reference sequence). This CDR3 has 15 amino acids. CDR3 sequence reads: CASSLVALLQETQYF. DNA for the CDR3: TGTGCCAGCAGCTTAGTCGCACTCCTCCAAGAGACCCAGTACTTC.

Only a few counts were recorded for this clonotype. The DNA of the CDR3 is TGTGCCAGCAGCTTTCGGCTAGCGGGAGGGTCAGCTTCCGAGACCCAGTACTTC. Its protein is CASSFRLAGGSASETQYF. The V gene is TRBV7-2, the J gene TRBJ2-5, with TRBD2 matching over 12 bases. CDR1 SGHTA and CDR2 FQGNSA come from the germline V gene. There are 18 residues in the CDR3. After removal of 3 bases from V and 5 bases from J, the junction contained 13 bases not matched to a gene.

This clonotype was counted a few times. The chain couples TRBV28 to TRBJ2-5; tentative D call: TRBD1 (6 bases). TRBJ2-7 matches the DNA end more closely, so the J call is doubtful. Germline V gene lookup returns CDR1 MDHEN and CDR2 SYDVKM. The CDR3 is 15 amino acids. The CDR3 loop is CASSLSPDSSYEQYF. As DNA, the CDR3 is TGTGCCAGCAGTTTATCCCCGGACAGTAGCTACGAGCAGTACTTC.

This clonotype was detected a few times. J is TRBJ1-2 and V is TRBV27; 7 positions match TRBD1. CDR3 size: 15 residues. Germline trimming cut 5 bases from V and 4 bases from J; bases unmatched to any gene: 10. Germline V CDR1 and CDR2: MNHEY, SMNVEV (reference sequence). The CDR3 is CASSTSRQGRYGYTF. For the CDR3, the DNA is TGTGCCAGCAGTACCTCGCGACAGGGACGCTATGGCTACACCTTC.

The V and J genes are TRBV20-1 and TRBJ1-4; a possible D gene is TRBD1 (5 bases). From germline, CDR1 is DFQATT and CDR2 SNEGSKA (reference sequence). This CDR3 is built from 14 residues. Between the trimmed V and J ends, which lost 6 bases and 7 bases, there was a span of 18 bases. The DNA for the CDR3 is TGCAGTGCGGGGAGACAGAGGGCGAGTGAAAAACTGTTTTTT. Translation gives CSAGRQRASEKLFF.

The rearrangement uses TRBV19 and TRBJ1-2; D unresolved. Germline CDR1 reads LNHDA; CDR2 reads SQIVND (reference sequence). The length of the CDR3 is 14 residues. Deletions cut 2 bases from V and 7 bases from J, with 14 bases between. This chain's CDR3 is CASSIPDRPGGYTF. The CDR3 DNA follows: TGTGCCAGTAGTATACCGGACCGTCCGGGTGGCTACACCTTC.

The chain couples TRBV20-1 to TRBJ2-3; 7 bases match TRBD1. Losses at the gene ends were 0 bases for V and 0 bases for J; bases not matched to a gene: 6. The CDR3 spans 16 residues. The germline gives CDR1 DFQATT, CDR2 SNEGSKA (reference sequence). The CDR3: CSARDQGQSSTDTQYF. The CDR3 DNA follows: TGCAGTGCTAGAGATCAGGGACAGAGTAGCACAGATACGCAGTATTTT.

This clonotype turned up a few times. The J gene is TRBJ2-7, the V gene TRBV6-1; 8 bases fit TRBD1. V lost 3 bases, J lost 6 bases, and 16 bases stayed unmatched. This CDR3 is built from 17 residues. CDR1 is MNHNS and CDR2 is SASEGT in the germline V gene. The CDR3 bases are TGTGCCAGCAGTGAGGTTCAGGGGGCGGCCAGACTACTCGAGCAGTACTTC. Residues: CASSEVQGAARLLEQYF.

This rearrangement joins TRBV18 to TRBJ2-7; 10 bases align to TRBD1. The CDR3 contains 14 residues. V dropped 3 bases and J dropped 3; count of bases not matched to a gene: 2. In germline, CDR1 is KGHSH, CDR2 LQKENI. Written as DNA, the CDR3 is TGTGCCAGCTCACCGGACAGGGGGGTCTACGAGCAGTACTTC. Translation: CASSPDRGVYEQYF.

Only a few counts were recorded for this clonotype. The rearrangement links TRBV10-3 to TRBJ1-2, with D unresolved. The germline V gene has CDR1 ENHRY and CDR2 SYGVKD. The CDR3 is made up of 16 amino acids. Between the trimmed V and J ends, which lost 3 bases and 4 bases, there was a span of 18 bases. The CDR3 loop reads CAISEERTAIVYGYTF. CDR3 DNA sequence: TGTGCCATCAGTGAAGAAAGAACAGCAATAGTCTATGGCTACACCTTC.

This chain connects TRBV7-2 to TRBJ1-1; D is unclear. Germline V gives CDR1 SGHTA, CDR2 FQGNSA. V lost 8 bases, J lost 1 base, and 8 bases lay in between. The CDR3 totals 12 residues. The CDR3: CASLLPNTEAFF. CDR3 DNA sequence: TGTGCCAGCTTGCTCCCGAACACTGAAGCTTTCTTT. Supplemented by reference TRBV7-2 and TRBJ1-1, the full variable domain reads GAGVSQSPSNKVTEKGKDVELRCDPISGHTALYWYRQSLGQGLEFLIYFQGNSAPDKSGLPSDRFSAERTGGSVSTLTIQRTQQEDSAVYLCASLLPNTEAFFGQGTRLTVV.

In this sample, this clonotype turned up a few times. The chain links TRBV25-1 to TRBJ2-1, with 10 bases lining up with TRBD2. V lost 4 bases, J lost 3 bases, and 3 bases stayed unmatched. CDR3 size: 15 residues. Germline V lookup: CDR1 MGHDK, CDR2 SYGVNS. DNA of the CDR3: TGTGCCAGCAGTGTGACTAGCGGGCGCTACAATGAGCAGTTCTTC. It codes for CASSVTSGRYNEQFF.

The chain uses TRBV5-1 and TRBJ2-3, with D perhaps matching TRBD1 or TRBD2 (5 bases each). Deletions cut 2 bases from V and 6 bases from J, with 13 bases between. The V gene's germline CDR1 is SGHRS and CDR2 YFSETQ. There are 14 residues in the CDR3. CDR3 DNA sequence: TGCGCCAGCAGCTTCCCCGGGGCTCAGGATACGCAGTATTTT. Its protein product is CASSFPGAQDTQYF. Looking up the rest from reference TRBV5-1 and TRBJ2-3 gives the full variable domain: KAGVTQTPRYLIKTRGQQVTLSCSPISGHRSVSWYQQTPGQGLQFLFEYFSETQRNKGNFPGRFSGRQFSNSRSEMNVSTLELGDSALYLCASSFPGAQDTQYFGPGTRLTVL.

This clonotype was picked up a small number of times. The chain is built from TRBV2 and TRBJ2-5; D not certain. Germline CDR1 SNHLY, CDR2 FYNNEI. Trimming cost V 2 bases and J 2 bases, with 0 bases left between them. CDR3 length equals 11 residues. CDR3 loop: CASSEQETQYF. CDR3 DNA: TGTGCCAGCAGTGAACAAGAGACCCAGTACTTC.

This sequence joins TRBV6-1 and TRBJ1-5, with 7 nucleotides matching TRBD1. The germline V gene encodes CDR1 MNHNS and CDR2 SASEGT. V was pared by 6 bases and J by 0 bases, with 5 bases of the junction left unmatched. There are 15 residues in the CDR3. DNA of the CDR3: TGTGCCAGCAGAGGGGACAGTTTTAGCAATCAGCCCCAGCATTTT. Translation gives CASRGDSFSNQPQHF.

This clonotype was found once. V usage is TRBV7-8 and J usage is TRBJ2-1; maybe TRBD2 (6 bases). Germline V gene sequence: CDR1 SGHVS, CDR2 FQNEAQ. Trimming took 3 bases from V and 5 from J, leaving 11 bases between them. CDR3 length: 14 amino acids. The CDR3 sequence: CASSFRRDNNEQFF. CDR3 nucleotides: TGTGCCAGCAGCTTCCGGCGGGATAACAATGAGCAGTTCTTC.

In its sample, this clonotype was seen once. The chain uses TRBV18 and TRBJ2-7; no clear D. Trimming cost V 3 bases and J 4 bases, with 10 bases left between them. The length of the CDR3 is 13 residues. CDR1 and CDR2 (germline): KGHSH, LQKENI. The CDR3 is CASSPNVAYEQYF. CDR3 DNA sequence: TGTGCCAGCTCACCTAATGTTGCTTACGAGCAGTACTTC.

This clonotype showed up just a few times. The chain has TRBV7-8 and TRBJ1-1, with D maybe TRBD1 (5 bases). Between the trimmed V and J ends, which lost 5 bases and 1 base, there was a span of 14 bases. Per the germline V gene, CDR1 is SGHVS and CDR2 is FQNEAQ. This CDR3 region has 15 residues. CDR3 sequence (DNA): TGTGCCAGCAGCCCGAGCCCCCAGGGGAACACTGAAGCTTTCTTT. It is translated as CASSPSPQGNTEAFF. The whole variable domain, filled in from reference TRBV7-8 and TRBJ1-1, reads GAGVSQSPRYKVAKRGQDVALRCDPISGHVSLFWYQQALGQGPEFLTYFQNEAQLDKSGLPSDRFFAERPEGSVSTLKIQRTQQEDSAVYLCASSPSPQGNTEAFFGQGTRLTVV.

The CDR3 DNA sequence: TGTGCCAGTAGTACGGGGAGACCCCCCGGGGAGCTGTTTTTT. This encodes CASSTGRPPGELFF. This chain links TRBV19 with TRBJ2-2, with a weak D call TRBD2 (5 bases). Germline CDR1 LNHDA, CDR2 SQIVND (reference sequence). Trimming cost V 4 bases and J 6 bases, with 12 bases left between them. This CDR3 is built from 14 residues.

This clonotype was seen a handful of times. The chain links TRBV7-3 to TRBJ1-1; TRBD1 is a possible D gene (6 bases). Trimming stripped 4 bases from V and 1 base from J, with 7 bases between. Germline loops: CDR1 SGHTA, CDR2 FQGTGA. The CDR3 loop spans 13 amino acids. In DNA form, the CDR3 reads TGTGCCAGCAGCTCGACAGGGAACACTGAAGCTTTCTTT. It translates to CASSSTGNTEAFF.

This chain joins TRBV20-1 and TRBJ2-5; D is uncertain. The CDR3 sequence is 13 residues long. Trimming took 5 bases from V and 5 from J, leaving 15 bases between them. The germline V gene encodes CDR1 DFQATT and CDR2 SNEGSKA (reference sequence). The CDR3 loop is CSASRTTLETQYF. The CDR3 DNA reads TGCAGTGCTTCGAGGACCACATTGGAGACCCAGTACTTC.

The rearrangement uses TRBV5-1 and TRBJ1-1; D is undetermined. CDR3 length equals 14 residues. Trimming left V 0 bases short and J 5 bases short, with 11 bases between. Per the germline V gene, CDR1 is SGHRS and CDR2 is YFSETQ. The CDR3 protein is CASSLAQATTEAFF. CDR3 bases: TGCGCCAGCAGCTTGGCCCAGGCTACGACTGAAGCTTTCTTT.